The entry below gives a single T cell receptor (beta chain) sequence along with its context. Methods used by the authors: The assay estimated nucleated cells by amplifying reference gene primers. TCRdb keeps only in-frame clones here, not all; method: immunoSEQ multiplex PCR. The V and J calls and clone size are taken from that table; D and trimming were inferred from the DNA. Among roughly 80,000 clones listed, approximately 80% were seen once. The CDR3 contains 13 residues. The germline CDR1 and CDR2 sequences are LNHDA and SQIVND (reference sequence). The V end was cut by 5 bases, the J end by 2 bases, with 9 bases between. The data derive from a study of blood T cell repertoires in COVID-19. Study context: From T cells, B-cell-depleted T cells, or PBMCs came the material, which was cDNA or gDNA.

This chain joins TRBV19 and TRBJ1-1; no reliable D call. The source is a man of 80 years or more with acute or convalescent COVID-19. What was sequenced was peripheral blood. The CDR3: CASSFSVNTEAFF. The CDR3 coding sequence is TGTGCCAGTAGTTTTTCGGTAAACACTGAAGCTTTCTTT.